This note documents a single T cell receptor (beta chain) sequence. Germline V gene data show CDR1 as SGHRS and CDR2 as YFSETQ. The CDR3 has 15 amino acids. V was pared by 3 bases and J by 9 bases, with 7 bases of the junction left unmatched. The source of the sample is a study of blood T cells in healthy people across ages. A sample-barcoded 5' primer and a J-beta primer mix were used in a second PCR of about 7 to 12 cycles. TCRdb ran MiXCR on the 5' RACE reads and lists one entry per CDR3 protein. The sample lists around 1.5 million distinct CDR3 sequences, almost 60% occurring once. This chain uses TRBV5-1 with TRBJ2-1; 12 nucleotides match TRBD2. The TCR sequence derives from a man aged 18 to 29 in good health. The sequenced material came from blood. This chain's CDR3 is CASSWRLAGEVEQFF. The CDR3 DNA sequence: TGCGCCAGCAGCTGGAGACTAGCGGGAGAAGTTGAGCAGTTCTTC.